The T cell receptor beta chain described here comes from a study of PD-1 blockade in classical Hodgkin lymphoma. Whole-study context: Patients were administered nivolumab (3 mg/kg intravenously) every 2 weeks.

Indicated time point: cycle 4 day 1 (C4D1), after five to seven weeks of nivolumab. Every patient was affected by relapse after autologous stem cell transplantation, while exposure to brentuximab vedotin was not uniform. The assay was immunoSEQ multiplex PCR, and TCRdb's table has in-frame clones only and misses some. The data contain tens of thousands of clones, about three quarters of them singletons. This CDR3 contains 14 residues. Germline lookup yields CDR1 LNHDA and CDR2 SQIVND (reference sequence). The V and J ends lost 5 bases and 7 bases, in that order; junction bases with no gene match: 6. Study-level findings and limits: Healthy donors reportedly exceeded newly diagnosed patients in baseline TCR diversity. Patients who initiated nivolumab within 1 year of ASCT were excluded. The diversity seen at baseline in complete responders resembled that of newly diagnosed patients.

This clone turned up a few times. Its target is unknown. The sequence came from a human donor with classical Hodgkin lymphoma. The sequences come from peripheral blood mononuclear cells (PBMCs), collected before the fourth cycle of nivolumab. The gene calls are TRBV19 and TRBJ1-5, with TRBD1 matching 9 bases. CDR3 protein: CASSPGQGRQPQHF. In DNA, the CDR3 is TGTGCCAGTAGTCCGGGACAGGGTCGACAGCCCCAGCATTTT. The full variable domain, completed using reference TRBV19 and TRBJ1-5, is DGGITQSPKYLFRKEGQNVTLSCEQNLNHDAMYWYRQDPGQGLRLIYYSQIVNDFQKGDIAEGYSVSREKKESFPLTVTSAQKNPTAFYLCASSPGQGRQPQHFGDGTRLSIL.